This record concerns one T cell receptor (beta chain) sequence. Its antigen is currently unknown. ViraFEST expansion of antigen-specific CD4+ T cells with viral peptide pools preceded sequencing. Culture proceeded for nine to eleven days, and CD4+ T cells were then isolated. None of the vaccinated had previously contracted SARS-CoV-2, and their nucleocapsid antibodies tested negative. It was on days 3 and 7 that half the medium was replaced with IL-2 medium. Using immunoSEQ multiplex PCR, the repertoire was profiled, and TCRdb retains in-frame clones only, with some absent. The sample lists tens of thousands of clones; under 85% were seen once. This sample stems from a study of vaccination effects on CD4 cells after COVID-19. Overall study results and limits: Among infection- and vaccine-induced clones, marked clonal contraction occurred late after vaccination.

With 6 bases removed from V and 4 bases from J, the gap between germline ends came to 18 bases. Germline V lookup: CDR1 MNHEY, CDR2 SMNVEV (reference sequence). The CDR3 totals 15 residues. V usage is TRBV27 and J usage is TRBJ1-2; unclear D gene. Here the sequenced sample was CD4+ T cells from PBMCs cultured with HCoV-NL63 spike peptides, taken before COVID-19 vaccination. The receptor comes from a human donor who received a COVID-19 vaccine. The CDR3 DNA reads as TGTGCCAGCAGGCGAGTAGTAGGGTCGGGCTATGGCTACACCTTC. Translated: CASRRVVGSGYGYTF.